The next 18 T cell receptor beta chains were all read from a single sample in a study of blood T cell repertoires in COVID-19. Using immunoSEQ multiplex PCR, the repertoire was profiled, and TCRdb retains in-frame clones only, with some absent. The sample includes around 370,000 clones, around 89% of them seen just once. Sequencing was performed on peripheral blood. The receptors shown here come from a man between 18 and 29 years old with active or convalescent COVID-19.

Concerning this clone: The likely explanation is a read error, given a far larger clone one base away. V usage is TRBV9 and J usage is TRBJ2-7; 8 bases align to TRBD1. Trimming cost V 4 bases and J 6 bases; bases outside gene matches: 3. This CDR3 is built from 12 residues. Germline V gene sequence: CDR1 SGDLS, CDR2 YYNGEE. In nucleotides, the CDR3 is TGTGCCAGCAGCCCCACAGGGGGCGAGCAGTACTTC. It codes for CASSPTGGEQYF. Complete variable domain (other parts from reference TRBV9 and TRBJ2-7): DSGVTQTPKHLITATGQRVTLRCSPRSGDLSVYWYQQSLDQGLQFLIQYYNGEERAKGNILERFSAQQFPDLHSELNLSSLELGDSALYFCASSPTGGEQYFGPGTRLTVT.

The rearrangement joins TRBV7-8 to TRBJ1-1; possible D gene TRBD1, 5 bases. Germline CDR1 reads SGHVS; CDR2 reads FQNEAQ. This CDR3 is 13 amino acids long. The germline V and J ends were trimmed by 1 base and 4 bases, with 7 bases remaining between them. The CDR3: CASSLVGVTEAFF. The CDR3, as DNA: TGTGCCAGCAGCTTAGTAGGGGTCACTGAAGCTTTCTTT.

The chain employs TRBV18 and TRBJ2-2; maybe TRBD2 (6 bases). This CDR3 region has 14 residues. In germline, CDR1 is KGHSH, CDR2 LQKENI. Deletions cut 8 bases from V and 3 bases from J, with 13 bases between. For the CDR3, the DNA is TGTGCCAGCCGCAATAGACTAGACACCGGGGAGCTGTTTTTT. Translating it yields CASRNRLDTGELFF. Filled out from reference TRBV18 and TRBJ2-2, the complete variable domain reads NAGVMQNPRHLVRRRGQEARLRCSPMKGHSHVYWYRQLPEEGLKFMVYLQKENIIDESGMPKERFSAEFPKEGPSILRIQQVVRGDSAAYFCASRNRLDTGELFFGEGSRLTVL.

J is TRBJ1-1 and V is TRBV11-2, with 7 bases matching TRBD1. This CDR3 spans 13 amino acids. The germline CDR1 and CDR2 sequences are SGHAT and FQNNGV. V lost 5 bases and J lost 4; bases outside the gene matches: 4. CDR3 region: CASSPNRGTEAFF. The CDR3 region has the DNA TGTGCCAGCAGCCCGAACAGGGGCACTGAAGCTTTCTTT.

The chain uses TRBV10-3 and TRBJ1-2, with 8 bases matching TRBD1. Per the germline V gene, CDR1 is ENHRY and CDR2 is SYGVKD. This CDR3 comprises 16 residues. After removal of 10 bases from V and 4 bases from J, the junction contained 17 bases not matched to a gene. CDR3 in amino acids: CASGQGQNQITYGYTF. CDR3 DNA: TGTGCCAGCGGACAGGGTCAAAATCAGATCACCTATGGCTACACCTTC.

The sample holds a few counts of this clone. V is TRBV10-3 and J is TRBJ1-4; a weak D match, TRBD1 (6 bases). The CDR3 sequence is 11 residues long. Germline CDR1 and CDR2: ENHRY and SYGVKD. V was cut by 10 bases and J by 5 bases, with 8 bases left in between. The CDR3 bases are TGTGCCACCGGGACAAATGAAAAACTGTTTTTT. Its protein is CATGTNEKLFF.

This clone was counted only a few times. V and J are TRBV28 and TRBJ1-1, with D perhaps matching TRBD1 (6 bases). This CDR3 region has 14 residues. Trimming pared 5 bases from V and 0 bases from J, leaving 10 bases between. Germline-derived CDR1 and CDR2 are MDHEN and SYDVKM. CDR3 nucleotides: TGTGCCAGCAGTCCCTGGACAGTGAACACTGAAGCTTTCTTT. As protein: CASSPWTVNTEAFF.

The genes are TRBV15 and TRBJ1-4, with D possibly TRBD1 on 5 matching bases. Per germline, CDR1 LNHNV and CDR2 YYDKDF (reference sequence). This CDR3 spans 15 amino acids. Trimming shortened V by 1 base and J by 8 bases, and 14 bases separated the two germline ends. The CDR3 here is CATSRVGAFMEKLFF. DNA of the CDR3: TGTGCCACCAGCAGAGTTGGGGCATTCATGGAAAAACTGTTTTTT.

The chain recombines TRBV7-2 with TRBJ1-5; tentative D call: TRBD1 (6 bases). Germline values: CDR1 SGHTA, CDR2 FQGNSA. CDR3 length: 16 residues. V was pared by 1 base and J by 6 bases, with 16 bases between. The CDR3, as DNA: TGTGCCAGCAGCTTAGTTGTGGGGGCGTGGGTTCAGCCCCAGCATTTT. Protein sequence: CASSLVVGAWVQPQHF. The full variable domain, completed using reference TRBV7-2 and TRBJ1-5, is GAGVSQSPSNKVTEKGKDVELRCDPISGHTALYWYRQSLGQGLEFLIYFQGNSAPDKSGLPSDRFSAERTGGSVSTLTIQRTQQEDSAVYLCASSLVVGAWVQPQHFGDGTRLSIL.

This chain links TRBV19 with TRBJ2-3; 10 bases align to TRBD2. V lost 2 bases and J lost 4; bases outside the gene matches: 6. CDR1 is LNHDA, CDR2 SQIVND, per germline (reference sequence). The CDR3 extends over 16 amino acids. Here the CDR3 reads CASSIRSGGAPDTQYF. CDR3 nucleotide sequence: TGTGCCAGTAGTATACGGAGCGGGGGGGCCCCAGATACGCAGTATTTT.

This chain joins TRBV28 and TRBJ1-4; weak D call: TRBD1 (5 bases). Trimming left V 4 bases short and J 4 bases short, with 19 bases between. The CDR3 consists of 17 residues. Germline lookup yields CDR1 MDHEN and CDR2 SYDVKM. CDR3 region: CASSSLHLADSNEKLFF. The CDR3 DNA follows: TGTGCCAGCAGTTCACTTCATCTGGCAGACAGTAATGAAAAACTGTTTTTT.

The gene calls are TRBV27 and TRBJ2-7; possibly TRBD2 for D (5 bases). The CDR3 is 14 residues long. In germline, CDR1 is MNHEY, CDR2 SMNVEV (reference sequence). V was clipped by 3 bases and J by 7 bases, with 16 bases between them. The CDR3 spells CASSLGRGFNEQYF. In DNA, the CDR3 is TGTGCCAGCAGTTTGGGCCGGGGTTTTAATGAGCAGTACTTC.

The chain uses TRBV29-1 and TRBJ2-7, with D perhaps TRBD2 (6 bases). V was trimmed by 6 bases and J by 0 bases, leaving 15 bases between them. CDR3 length: 14 amino acids. In germline, CDR1 is SQVTM, CDR2 ANQGSEA. The CDR3: CSVRTGLDSYEQYF. CDR3 DNA: TGCAGCGTACGCACGGGACTGGACTCCTACGAGCAGTACTTC.

The CDR3 reads CASSASPQNTEAFF. DNA of the CDR3: TGTGCCAGCAGTGCGAGTCCTCAAAACACTGAAGCTTTCTTT. The V call is TRBV6-4, the J call TRBJ1-1; D is ambiguous. Trimming took 4 bases from V and 2 from J, leaving 11 bases between them. Germline lookup yields CDR1 MRHNA and CDR2 SNTAGT. The CDR3 sequence is 14 residues long.

The chain has TRBV2 and TRBJ2-7; tentative D call: TRBD2 (6 bases). V was pared by 5 bases and J by 6 bases, with 14 bases between. Germline V gene data show CDR1 as SNHLY and CDR2 as FYNNEI. The CDR3 length is 13 residues. The CDR3 coding sequence is TGTGCCAGCAGTTTCTTAGGGACTTCCGAGCAGTACTTC. The encoded protein is CASSFLGTSEQYF.

This chain links TRBV6-6 with TRBJ2-7; 8 nucleotides line up with TRBD1. After removal of 0 bases from V and 6 bases from J, the junction contained 7 bases not matched to a gene. In germline, CDR1 is MNHNY, CDR2 SVGAGI (reference sequence). The CDR3 runs 15 residues. CDR3 coding DNA: TGTGCCAGCAGTTACTCAGGAGACAGGGGCCGCGAGCAGTACTTC. It yields the protein CASSYSGDRGREQYF.

In its sample, this clone was seen a few times. The CDR3 coding sequence is TGTGCCAGCAGCCAAGATGTCGGGACAGGGCATGAAAAACTGTTTTTT. Its translation is CASSQDVGTGHEKLFF. The rearrangement uses TRBV4-2 and TRBJ1-4; 9 bases match TRBD1. Trimming took 0 bases from V and 6 from J; bases not matched to a gene: 5. Germline values: CDR1 LGHNA, CDR2 YNFKEQ. The CDR3 contains 16 residues.

This clone has only one observation. The chain has TRBV7-9 and TRBJ2-2; perhaps TRBD1 as D (7 bases). The CDR3 has 15 amino acids. Between the trimmed V and J ends, which lost 5 bases and 6 bases, there was a span of 16 bases. Per the germline V gene, CDR1 is SEHNR and CDR2 is FQNEAQ (reference sequence). The CDR3 bases are TGTGCCAGCAGCCCAGGGGGGCGTGTGGCCGGGGAGCTGTTTTTT. Protein product: CASSPGGRVAGELFF.